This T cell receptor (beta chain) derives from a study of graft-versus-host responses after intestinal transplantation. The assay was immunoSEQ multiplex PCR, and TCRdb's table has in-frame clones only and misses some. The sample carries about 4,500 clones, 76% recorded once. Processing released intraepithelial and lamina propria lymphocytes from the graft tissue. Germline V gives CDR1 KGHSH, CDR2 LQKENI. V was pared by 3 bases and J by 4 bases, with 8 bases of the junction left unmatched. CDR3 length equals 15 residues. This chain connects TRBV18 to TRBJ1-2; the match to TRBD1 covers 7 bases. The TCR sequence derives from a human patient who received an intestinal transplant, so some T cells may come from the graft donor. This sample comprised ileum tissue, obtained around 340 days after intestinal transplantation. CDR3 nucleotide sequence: TGTGCCAGCTCACCTTCCGGCGGGACAGCCTATGGCTACACCTTC. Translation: CASSPSGGTAYGYTF. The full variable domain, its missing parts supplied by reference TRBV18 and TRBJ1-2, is NAGVMQNPRHLVRRRGQEARLRCSPMKGHSHVYWYRQLPEEGLKFMVYLQKENIIDESGMPKERFSAEFPKEGPSILRIQQVVRGDSAAYFCASSPSGGTAYGYTFGSGTRLTVV.